The TCR beta chain under discussion was sequenced for a study of shared clonotypes between healthy human individuals. The assay was immunoSEQ multiplex PCR, and TCRdb's table has in-frame clones only and misses some. The data show roughly 2.5 million clones, more than 90% seen once. The CDR3 sequence is 13 residues long. Germline V CDR1 and CDR2: MRHNA, SNTAGT. Study findings and constraints: Clonotypes shared by all four sorted-subset donors had higher generation probabilities than non-shared clonotypes. Clonotype sharing among donors was expected to depend on sequencing depth.

This clone was recorded once. The antigen is unknown. An end of the junction differs from the germline gene, which may be a read error. The sequence derives from a man younger than 35 in good health. The chain employs TRBV6-4 and TRBJ1-2; D gene uncertain. The specimen sequenced was naive CD4+ T cells sorted from blood. The sample's subset: CD45RA+ positively selected. The CDR3 sequence is CASRDWDGGGYTF. The CDR3 region has the DNA TGTGCCAGCAGGGACTGGGATGGAGGTGGCTACACCTTC.